Presented here are 25 T cell receptor beta chains from one specimen sequenced in a study of cytomegalovirus exposure and HLA in healthy donors. 60 Vbeta and 13 Jbeta primers were used in PCR. Method: immunoSEQ multiplex PCR; TCRdb's copy keeps in-frame clones and lacks some. This table has 70,000 to 90,000 clones, 70% to 85% appearing once. Sequenced material: PBMCs. These receptors were obtained from a man aged 65-85 years in good health and CMV-seropositive.

This chain joins TRBV5-1 and TRBJ1-2; no firm D call. V dropped 0 bases and J dropped 3 bases, with 12 bases sitting between them. This CDR3 is 15 amino acids long. The V gene's germline CDR1 is SGHRS and CDR2 YFSETQ. The CDR3 bases are TGCGCCAGCAGCTTGGGTAGTTCGGAGGACTATGGCTACACCTTC. The encoded protein is CASSLGSSEDYGYTF.

This chain connects TRBV30 to TRBJ2-5, with D possibly matching TRBD2 (5 bases). Trimming removed 3 bases at V and 3 bases at J, with 8 bases between. The CDR3 spans 12 residues. Germline CDR1 and CDR2: GTSNPN and SVGIG (reference sequence). The CDR3 DNA is TGTGCCTGGAGCGACTACAAAGAGACCCAGTACTTC. Encoded protein: CAWSDYKETQYF. The full variable domain, completed using reference TRBV30 and TRBJ2-5, is SQTIHQWPATLVQPVGSPLSLECTVEGTSNPNLYWYRQAAGRGLQLLFYSVGIGQISSEVPQNLSASRPQDRQFILSSKKLLLSDSGFYLCAWSDYKETQYFGPGTRLLVL.

The chain joins TRBV10-1 to TRBJ2-1, with TRBD1 matching over 7 bases. V was pared by 8 bases and J by 5 bases, with 3 bases of the junction left unmatched. The CDR3 runs 12 residues. In germline, CDR1 is WNHNN, CDR2 SYGVQD (reference sequence). As DNA, the CDR3 is TGCGCCAGCGGGGGACAGAACAATGAGCAGTTCTTC. Translating it yields CASGGQNNEQFF.

The CDR3 sequence: CAWSGTAMSEYGYTF. For the CDR3, the DNA is TGTGCCTGGAGTGGGACAGCCATGTCGGAGTATGGCTACACCTTC. V gene TRBV30 combines with J gene TRBJ1-2; TRBD1 is a possible D gene (6 bases). CDR1 and CDR2 from the germline V gene are GTSNPN and SVGIG (reference sequence). This CDR3 has 15 residues. The V end lost 1 base, the J end lost 5 bases, and 17 bases lay between the germline ends.

The rearrangement uses TRBV5-5 and TRBJ2-1; 8 bases line up with TRBD2. CDR3 length equals 13 residues. The V gene end was trimmed by 2 bases and the J gene end by 7 bases; junction bases not matched to a gene: 2. In germline, CDR1 is SGHKS, CDR2 YYEKEE (reference sequence). Written as DNA, the CDR3 is TGTGCCAGCAGCTTTAGCGGGAATAATGAGCAGTTCTTC. As protein: CASSFSGNNEQFF.

In this sample, this clone turned up a few times. The chain uses TRBV19 and TRBJ2-7; TRBD1 is a possible D gene (7 bases). This CDR3 is built from 14 residues. V lost 5 bases and J 7 bases, leaving 18 bases between the germline ends. Germline V gene lookup returns CDR1 LNHDA and CDR2 SQIVND (reference sequence). In nucleotides, the CDR3 is TGTGCCAGTAGTTCCCCGGGGGACAGTAGGGAGCAGTACTTC. Translating gives CASSSPGDSREQYF.

The chain carries TRBV7-9 and TRBJ2-1, with D maybe TRBD1 (6 bases). Per germline, CDR1 SEHNR and CDR2 FQNEAQ (reference sequence). V was trimmed by 5 bases and J by 8 bases, leaving 19 bases between them. This CDR3 region has 15 residues. DNA of the CDR3: TGTGCCAGCAGCCCCCTTTGGGGGCCAACCGATGAGCAGTTCTTC. Amino acid sequence: CASSPLWGPTDEQFF.

The V gene is TRBV9, the J gene TRBJ1-3; 10 bases fit TRBD1. The CDR3 runs 15 residues. J lost 3 bases, V lost 2 bases, and 2 bases had no gene match. Germline V lookup: CDR1 SGDLS, CDR2 YYNGEE. The chain's CDR3 is CASSVGTGDGNTIYF. The CDR3 nucleotides read TGTGCCAGCAGCGTTGGGACAGGGGATGGAAACACCATATATTTT.

The gene calls are TRBV7-6 and TRBJ1-5; TRBD1 matches 7 bases. This CDR3 comprises 14 residues. V trimming: 6 bases; J trimming: 2 bases; junction bases outside the gene matches: 4. Looked up from germline, CDR1 is SGHVS and CDR2 is FNYEAQ. CDR3 region: CASSPTGGNQPQHF. CDR3 DNA sequence: TGTGCCAGCAGTCCTACAGGGGGCAATCAGCCCCAGCATTTT.

The rearrangement uses TRBV6-5 and TRBJ1-1; no clear D. CDR1 and CDR2 from the germline V gene are MNHEY and SVGAGI. The V gene lost 4 bases and the J gene lost 3 bases, with 12 bases spanning the gap. This CDR3 is 14 amino acids long. The CDR3: CASSSTEGYTEAFF. CDR3 nucleotides: TGTGCCAGCAGTTCGACGGAGGGTTACACTGAAGCTTTCTTT.

V usage is TRBV14 and J usage is TRBJ2-7, with TRBD1 matching over 7 bases. V lost 1 base to trimming and J lost 4 bases; unmatched junction nucleotides: 4. The length of the CDR3 is 14 residues. Looked up from germline, CDR1 is SGHDN and CDR2 is FVKESK. The CDR3 sequence is CASSQGGRGYEQYF. The DNA of the CDR3 is TGTGCCAGCAGCCAAGGGGGCAGGGGGTACGAGCAGTACTTC.

The chain is built from TRBV6-1 and TRBJ1-5; 7 bases match TRBD1. The CDR3 contains 15 residues. Germline CDR1 reads MNHNS; CDR2 reads SASEGT. V lost 2 bases and J lost 2; bases outside the gene matches: 3. This chain's CDR3 is CASSEYRGGNQPQHF. The CDR3, as DNA: TGTGCCAGCAGTGAATACAGGGGAGGCAATCAGCCCCAGCATTTT.

The chain combines TRBV6-6 with TRBJ2-7; no firm D call. V was trimmed by 5 bases and J by 0 bases, leaving 14 bases between them. Germline values: CDR1 MNHNY, CDR2 SVGAGI (reference sequence). The CDR3 sequence is 15 residues long. In DNA, the CDR3 is TGTGCCAGCAGTCTAGAGGCCTCTAGCTCCTACGAGCAGTACTTC. Residues: CASSLEASSSYEQYF.

This chain uses TRBV19 with TRBJ1-2, with no clear D. The germline CDR1 and CDR2 sequences are LNHDA and SQIVND (reference sequence). CDR3 length equals 12 residues. The germline V and J ends were trimmed by 5 bases and 6 bases, with 10 bases remaining between them. CDR3 protein: CASSSVVDGYTF. For the CDR3, the DNA is TGTGCCAGTAGTTCGGTGGTTGATGGCTACACCTTC. The full variable domain, completed using reference TRBV19 and TRBJ1-2, is DGGITQSPKYLFRKEGQNVTLSCEQNLNHDAMYWYRQDPGQGLRLIYYSQIVNDFQKGDIAEGYSVSREKKESFPLTVTSAQKNPTAFYLCASSSVVDGYTFGSGTRLTVV.

The chain uses TRBV14 and TRBJ1-2; TRBD1 matches 7 bases. The CDR3 runs to 14 residues. After removal of 1 base from V and 3 bases from J, the junction contained 2 bases not matched to a gene. The germline V gene has CDR1 SGHDN and CDR2 FVKESK. The CDR3 DNA reads TGTGCCAGCAGCCAAGCAGGGGGGCACTATGGCTACACCTTC. It translates to CASSQAGGHYGYTF.

The J gene is TRBJ2-7, the V gene TRBV2, with D possibly being TRBD1 (6 bases). Germline values: CDR1 SNHLY, CDR2 FYNNEI. The CDR3 consists of 12 residues. V lost 9 bases, J lost 1 base, and 10 bases lay in between. The chain's CDR3 is CASQDRSYEQYF. CDR3 sequence (DNA): TGTGCCAGTCAAGACAGGTCCTACGAGCAGTACTTC.

The V gene is TRBV19, the J gene TRBJ1-2; D possibly corresponds to TRBD1 (5 bases). The CDR3 is 12 residues long. V was clipped by 9 bases and J by 4 bases, with 12 bases between them. Germline values: CDR1 LNHDA, CDR2 SQIVND (reference sequence). CDR3 nucleotide sequence: TGTGCCAGCGAATCGGGGGGCTATGGCTACACCTTC. Translation: CASESGGYGYTF.

V usage is TRBV19 and J usage is TRBJ2-1; 7 nucleotides agree with TRBD2. The CDR3 totals 13 residues. The germline CDR1 and CDR2 sequences are LNHDA and SQIVND (reference sequence). J gave up 7 bases and V 4 bases, and 4 bases lay outside the gene matches. The CDR3 nucleotides are TGTGCCAGTAGTACAGGACTAGTGAATGAGCAGTTCTTC. Translated: CASSTGLVNEQFF.

This clone was picked up a small number of times. This chain connects TRBV6-1 to TRBJ1-5; 7 bases map to TRBD1. This CDR3 is 13 amino acids long. The V segment lost 2 bases and the J segment 9 bases; nucleotides outside the gene matches: 4. Germline CDR1 MNHNS, CDR2 SASEGT. CDR3 protein: CASSERDRRPQHF. CDR3 bases: TGTGCCAGCAGTGAAAGGGACAGACGGCCCCAGCATTTT.

This sequence joins TRBV7-2 and TRBJ2-3; no reliable D call. There are 14 residues in the CDR3. Deletions cut 5 bases from V and 2 bases from J, with 11 bases between. Germline V gives CDR1 SGHTA, CDR2 FQGNSA. The CDR3: CASSHRLTTDTQYF. CDR3 nucleotide sequence: TGTGCCAGCAGCCACCGACTGACCACAGATACGCAGTATTTT.

The rearrangement joins TRBV18 to TRBJ1-2; 7 nucleotides align to TRBD1. J gave up 4 bases and V 2 bases, and 7 bases lay outside the gene matches. This CDR3 has 15 amino acids. Germline assignment: CDR1 KGHSH and CDR2 LQKENI. The CDR3 region is CASSPGQGDSYGYTF. The CDR3 DNA is TGTGCCAGCTCACCAGGGCAGGGGGATTCCTATGGCTACACCTTC.

This sequence joins TRBV6-5 and TRBJ2-7; D not resolved. Germline loops: CDR1 MNHEY, CDR2 SVGAGI. The CDR3 runs 15 residues. The ends were cut back, 4 bases at V and 2 bases at J, with 15 bases in the middle. The CDR3 sequence is CASSSPTELTYEQYF. The CDR3 nucleotides read TGTGCCAGCAGTTCACCTACAGAGCTTACCTACGAGCAGTACTTC.

The rearrangement links TRBV18 to TRBJ2-1, with 8 bases identical to TRBD1. V was pared by 4 bases and J by 6 bases, with 5 bases of the junction left unmatched. The CDR3 contains 14 residues. Germline CDR1 and CDR2: KGHSH and LQKENI. CDR3 residues: CASSRGQGSNEQFF. CDR3 sequence (DNA): TGTGCCAGCTCACGTGGACAGGGCAGCAATGAGCAGTTCTTC.

This clone has only a few counts. The V call is TRBV5-1, the J call TRBJ2-7; D unresolved. Looked up from germline, CDR1 is SGHRS and CDR2 is YFSETQ. The CDR3 runs 15 residues. The ends were cut back, 0 bases at V and 4 bases at J, with 14 bases in the middle. The CDR3 is CASSLDQTEIYEQYF. CDR3 bases: TGCGCCAGCAGCTTGGATCAAACGGAGATTTACGAGCAGTACTTC. The variable domain in full, with the rest retrieved from reference TRBV5-1 and TRBJ2-7, is KAGVTQTPRYLIKTRGQQVTLSCSPISGHRSVSWYQQTPGQGLQFLFEYFSETQRNKGNFPGRFSGRQFSNSRSEMNVSTLELGDSALYLCASSLDQTEIYEQYFGPGTRLTVT.

The gene calls are TRBV5-6 and TRBJ2-7; TRBD2 is a possible D gene (5 bases). There are 13 residues in the CDR3. Trimming cost V 1 base and J 6 bases, with 11 bases left between them. Germline V gene lookup returns CDR1 SGHDT and CDR2 YYEEEE. The DNA of the CDR3 is TGTGCCAGCAGCTTGACTCCCCGGGGCGAGCAGTACTTC. Translating gives CASSLTPRGEQYF.